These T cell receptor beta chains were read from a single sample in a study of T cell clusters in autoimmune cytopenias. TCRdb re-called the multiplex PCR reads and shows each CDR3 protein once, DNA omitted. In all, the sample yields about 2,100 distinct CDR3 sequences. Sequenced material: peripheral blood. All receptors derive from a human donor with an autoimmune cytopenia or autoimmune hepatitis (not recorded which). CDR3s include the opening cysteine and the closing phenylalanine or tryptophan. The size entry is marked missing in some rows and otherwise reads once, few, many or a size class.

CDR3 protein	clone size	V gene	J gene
CASSRDSMYGYTF	-	TRBV6-5	TRBJ1-2
CARRTGGLGEKLFF	-	TRBV12-3/TRBV12-4	TRBJ1-4
CASRSGTGFTGANVLTF	-	TRBV12-3/TRBV12-4	TRBJ2-6
CASSTQMTQETQYF	-	TRBV6-5	TRBJ2-5
CSVLAGGPGEQYF	-	TRBV20-1	TRBJ2-7
CASRSGGNEQFF	medium-sized	TRBV12-3/TRBV12-4	TRBJ2-1
CASSEGTGGFSSTDTQYF	medium-sized	TRBV27	TRBJ2-3
CASSPDEPETQYF	-	TRBV18	TRBJ2-5
CASSLTAQAEQFF	medium-sized	TRBV7-6	TRBJ2-1
CASSKTWAPGREKLFF	medium-sized	TRBV19	TRBJ1-4
CASSTYPAGKGTDTQYF	medium-sized	TRBV19	TRBJ2-3
CASSFEGGYEQYF	medium-sized	TRBV7-6	TRBJ2-7
CASSLGQGSGELFF	-	TRBV5-6	TRBJ2-2
CASSSQRVGQETQYF	medium-sized	TRBV27	TRBJ2-5
CAIKGREVETQYF	-	TRBV10-3	TRBJ2-5
CSVELGFLTGTDTQYF	medium-sized	TRBV29-1	TRBJ2-3
CASSAYTDTQYF	medium-sized	TRBV11-1	TRBJ2-3
CASRVTDRPNSPLHF	medium-sized	TRBV12-3/TRBV12-4	TRBJ1-6
CASTSWLTGRKGTGELFF	medium-sized	TRBV6-5	TRBJ2-2
CAISERLVEGTDTQYF	-	TRBV10-3	TRBJ2-3
CASLRSGEQFF	hyperexpanded	TRBV18	TRBJ2-1
CASSTDSYEQYF	medium-sized	TRBV19	TRBJ2-7